This T cell receptor beta chain was observed in a study of control samples from healthy donors and cancer patients. With regard to this clone: The same CDR3 is also encoded by other DNA sequences in this sample.

Germline V gene lookup returns CDR1 SGDLS and CDR2 YYNGEE. This CDR3 region has 11 residues. The ends were cut back, 2 bases at V and 4 bases at J, with 2 bases in the middle. Data came from immunoSEQ multiplex PCR; TCRdb stores just in-frame clones and leaves some out. Of around 140,000 clones in the sample, roughly 94% were seen once. Sequencing was done on a sample of blood. This TCR was sampled from a man aged 40-49 years in good health. This sequence joins TRBV9 and TRBJ2-3; unclear D gene. CDR3 amino acids: CASSVADTQYF. CDR3 nucleotide sequence: TGTGCCAGCAGCGTGGCAGATACGCAGTATTTT.